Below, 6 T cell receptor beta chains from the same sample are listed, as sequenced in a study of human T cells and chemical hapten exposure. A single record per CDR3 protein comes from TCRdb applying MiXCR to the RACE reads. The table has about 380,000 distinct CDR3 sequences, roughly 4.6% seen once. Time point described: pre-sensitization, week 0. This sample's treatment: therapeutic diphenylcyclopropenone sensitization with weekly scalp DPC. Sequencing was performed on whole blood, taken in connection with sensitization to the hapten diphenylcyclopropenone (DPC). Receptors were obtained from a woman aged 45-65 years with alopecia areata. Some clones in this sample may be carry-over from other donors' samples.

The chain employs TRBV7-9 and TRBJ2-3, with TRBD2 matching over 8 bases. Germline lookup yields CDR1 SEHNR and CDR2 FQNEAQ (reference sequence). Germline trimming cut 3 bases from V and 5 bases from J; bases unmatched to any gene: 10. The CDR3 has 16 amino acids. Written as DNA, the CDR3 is TGTGCCAGCAGCTTTGAACCAGCGGGGGCCCAAGATACGCAGTATTTT. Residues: CASSFEPAGAQDTQYF. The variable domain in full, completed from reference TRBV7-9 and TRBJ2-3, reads DTGVSQNPRHKITKRGQNVTFRCDPISEHNRLYWYRQTLGQGPEFLTYFQNEAQLEKSRLLSDRFSAERPKGSFSTLEIQRTEQGDSAMYLCASSFEPAGAQDTQYFGPGTRLTVL.

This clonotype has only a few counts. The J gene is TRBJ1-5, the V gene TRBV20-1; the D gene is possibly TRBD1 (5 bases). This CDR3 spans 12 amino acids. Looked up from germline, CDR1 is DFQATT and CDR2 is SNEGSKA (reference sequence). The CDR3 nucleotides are TGCAGCGCCTCCCGCAGGGAGAAAGCCCAGCATTTT. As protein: CSASRREKAQHF.

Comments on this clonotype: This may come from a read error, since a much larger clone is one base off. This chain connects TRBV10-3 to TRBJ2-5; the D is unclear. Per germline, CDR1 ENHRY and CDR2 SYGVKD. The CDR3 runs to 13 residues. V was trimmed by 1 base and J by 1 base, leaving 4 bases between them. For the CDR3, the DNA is TGTGCCATCAGTGAGTGGGCCCAAGAGACCCAGTACTTC. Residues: CAISEWAQETQYF.

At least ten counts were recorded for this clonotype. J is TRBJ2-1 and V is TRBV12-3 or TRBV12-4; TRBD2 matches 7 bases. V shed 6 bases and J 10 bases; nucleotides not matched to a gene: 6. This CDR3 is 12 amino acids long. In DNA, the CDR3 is TGTGCCAGCAGCCCACTAGCGAGAGAGCAGTTCTTC. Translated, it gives CASSPLAREQFF.

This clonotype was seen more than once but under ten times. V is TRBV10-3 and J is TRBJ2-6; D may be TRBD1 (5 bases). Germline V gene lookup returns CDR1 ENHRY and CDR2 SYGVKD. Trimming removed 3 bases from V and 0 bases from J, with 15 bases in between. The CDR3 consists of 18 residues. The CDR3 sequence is CAISEIGAALSGANVLTF. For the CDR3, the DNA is TGTGCCATCAGTGAAATAGGGGCAGCCCTCTCTGGGGCCAACGTCCTGACTTTC.

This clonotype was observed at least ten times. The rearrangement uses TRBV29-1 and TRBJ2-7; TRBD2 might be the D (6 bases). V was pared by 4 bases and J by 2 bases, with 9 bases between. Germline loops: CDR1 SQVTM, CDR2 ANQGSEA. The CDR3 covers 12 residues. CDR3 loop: CSVGLGTYEQYF. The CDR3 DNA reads TGCAGCGTTGGACTAGGTACCTACGAGCAGTACTTC.